What follows are 19 T cell receptor beta chains derived from one specimen sequenced in a study of Graves' ophthalmopathy and Graves' hyperthyroidism (dated by TCRdb to the late 2010s). The sample was run on an Illumina HiSeq 2000. For repertoire sequencing, the TCR beta CDR3 regions were amplified from RNA transcripts. HTBI primers and the Qiagen OneStep RT-PCR kit were used in a first-round RT-PCR, which was followed by a second-round multiplex PCR, size selection and purification. The public reads were run again by TCRdb, first through fastp at Q25 and then through MiXCR, and only productive beta chains were kept. Rows are combined by CDR3 protein, so each entry shows the most common genes and DNA. For this sample the table gives roughly 610,000 distinct CDR3 sequences, of which over 20% were detected only once. Of the sample, roughly 6.9% falls within the top ten clones. The sample was peripheral blood. The receptor set was obtained from a woman aged 18-29 years with stable Graves' hyperthyroidism. Some clones in this sample may be carry-over from other donors' samples. Donor details come from another sample of the same person, matched by shared clones.

This clonotype came up many times. This rearrangement joins TRBV6-4 to TRBJ2-2, with 9 bases identical to TRBD1. This CDR3 has 17 amino acids. Germline V gene data show CDR1 as MRHNA and CDR2 as SNTAGT. With V trimmed by 8 bases and J by 7 bases, 17 bases remained unmatched. CDR3 DNA sequence: TGTGCCAGCGGGACTGGACAGGGGTTTTTGACACACGGGGAGCTGTTTTTT. Amino acid sequence: CASGTGQGFLTHGELFF.

This clonotype was picked up a small number of times. The V gene is TRBV29-1, the J gene TRBJ2-2; tentative D call: TRBD2 (5 bases). This CDR3 is 14 amino acids long. Germline-derived CDR1 and CDR2 are SQVTM and ANQGSEA. Trimming stripped 5 bases from V and 2 bases from J, with 12 bases between. The CDR3 region has the DNA TGCAGCGTTTACGTTCGGGAAAACACCGGGGAGCTGTTTTTT. Encoded protein: CSVYVRENTGELFF.

CDR3 bases: TGTGCCAGCAGGCAAAGCGTCAGGGAGCAGTACTTC. Its protein product is CASRQSVREQYF. This rearrangement joins TRBV28 to TRBJ2-7; no clear D gene. CDR3 length: 12 residues. The V end was cut by 6 bases, the J end by 7 bases, with 13 bases between. From germline, CDR1 is MDHEN and CDR2 SYDVKM.

The table lists this clonotype with many counts. The chain has TRBV29-1 and TRBJ1-1; TRBD1 agrees at 9 bases. CDR1 is SQVTM, CDR2 ANQGSEA, per germline. The ends lost 5 bases at V and 5 bases at J; junction bases unmatched: 9. There are 14 residues in the CDR3. The CDR3 nucleotides are TGCAGCGTTCAAAAAGGACAGGGGAAGACTGAAGCTTTCTTT. This codes for CSVQKGQGKTEAFF.

This clonotype was seen many times. V and J are TRBV11-1 and TRBJ1-2; 7 positions agree with TRBD1. The CDR3 has 13 amino acids. The V and J ends lost 4 bases and 3 bases, in that order; junction bases with no gene match: 2. Per germline, CDR1 SGHAT and CDR2 FQDESV (reference sequence). Here the CDR3 DNA reads TGTGCCAGCAGCTACACAGGGGACTATGGCTACACCTTC. Protein sequence: CASSYTGDYGYTF.

This clonotype has just a few counts. The V gene is TRBV20-1, the J gene TRBJ2-2, with no clear D. V gave up 0 bases and J gave up 3 bases, with 5 bases separating them. CDR3 length: 13 residues. CDR1 is DFQATT and CDR2 is SNEGSKA in the germline V gene (reference sequence). CDR3 sequence: CSARDIDTGELFF. In DNA, the CDR3 is TGCAGTGCTAGAGATATTGACACCGGGGAGCTGTTTTTT.

This clonotype showed up many times. The genes are TRBV27 and TRBJ1-5; D ambiguous. CDR3 length: 12 amino acids. V was cut by 5 bases and J by 9 bases, with 11 bases left in between. CDR1 is MNHEY and CDR2 is SMNVEV in the germline V gene (reference sequence). This chain's CDR3 is CASSAPEGPQHF. DNA of the CDR3: TGTGCCAGCAGTGCCCCGGAGGGGCCCCAGCATTTT.

This chain joins TRBV7-8 and TRBJ2-5, with 7 bases lining up with TRBD2. With 6 bases clipped from V and 5 bases from J, the junction kept 9 bases outside the gene matches. This CDR3 spans 14 amino acids. Germline lookup yields CDR1 SGHVS and CDR2 FQNEAQ. This CDR3 reads CASRGDYQLETQYF. As DNA, the CDR3 is TGTGCCAGCAGAGGGGACTATCAATTGGAGACCCAGTACTTC.

This clonotype was observed at least ten times. At one end the junction does not follow the germline gene, possibly because of a read error. This sequence joins TRBV6-5 and TRBJ1-2; D is undetermined. Germline V gene lookup returns CDR1 MNHEY and CDR2 SVGAGI. This CDR3 comprises 13 residues. The CDR3: CASSYGENYDYTF. As DNA, the CDR3 is TGTGCCAGCAGTTACGGGGAGAACTATGACTACACCTTC.

The J gene is TRBJ2-2, the V gene TRBV20-1; D gene uncertain. Germline V gene sequence: CDR1 DFQATT, CDR2 SNEGSKA (reference sequence). Trimming took 0 bases from V and 5 from J, leaving 10 bases between them. The CDR3 contains 14 residues. DNA of the CDR3: TGCAGTGCTAGAGATCGGTGGAGAACCGGGGAGCTGTTTTTT. Its protein is CSARDRWRTGELFF.

This clonotype was seen ten or more times. The chain has TRBV11-1 and TRBJ1-5, with unresolved D. The CDR3 extends over 16 amino acids. The V end was cut by 4 bases, the J end by 2 bases, with 15 bases between. The germline V gene encodes CDR1 SGHAT and CDR2 FQDESV (reference sequence). The DNA of the CDR3 is TGTGCCAGCAGCTCCTGGACGCCGGGAGGCAATCAGCCCCAGCATTTT. It codes for CASSSWTPGGNQPQHF.

This sequence joins TRBV20-1 and TRBJ1-5; no definite D call. CDR1 and CDR2 from the germline V gene are DFQATT and SNEGSKA (reference sequence). V was cut by 5 bases and J by 2 bases, with 13 bases left in between. This CDR3 has 14 residues. In nucleotides, the CDR3 is TGCAGTGCTGGTGGTCGGGGTGGCAATCAGCCCCAGCATTTT. Its translation is CSAGGRGGNQPQHF.

This clonotype has ten or more counts. The chain uses TRBV11-1 and TRBJ1-1; no definite D call. V was clipped by 5 bases and J by 0 bases, with 22 bases between them. Per the germline V gene, CDR1 is SGHAT and CDR2 is FQDESV (reference sequence). The CDR3 runs 18 residues. CDR3 sequence: CASSRPSLKGPMNTEAFF. In nucleotides, the CDR3 is TGTGCCAGCAGCCGCCCGAGCCTGAAGGGTCCCATGAACACTGAAGCTTTCTTT. The entire variable domain, with the rest obtained from reference TRBV11-1 and TRBJ1-1, is as follows: EAEVAQSPRYKITEKSQAVAFWCDPISGHATLYWYRQILGQGPELLVQFQDESVVDDSQLPKDRFSAERLKGVDSTLKIQPAELGDSAMYLCASSRPSLKGPMNTEAFFGQGTRLTVV.

The V call is TRBV28, the J call TRBJ2-7, with a tentative D call TRBD2 (6 bases). The germline CDR1 and CDR2 sequences are MDHEN and SYDVKM. The CDR3 length is 14 residues. V shed 7 bases and J shed 2 bases, with 15 bases lying between them. CDR3 sequence (DNA): TGTGCCAGCAAGGCGGCGGGATCCGCCTACGAGCAGTACTTC. Its translation is CASKAAGSAYEQYF.

The table lists this clonotype with a few counts. This may stem from a read error, because a much larger clone lies one nucleotide away. This chain joins TRBV29-1 and TRBJ2-5; D is undetermined. The J call may be in error: the DNA end matches TRBJ2-7 better. Looked up from germline, CDR1 is SQVTM and CDR2 is ANQGSEA. CDR3 length: 12 amino acids. The CDR3 spells CSVRTASYEQYF. CDR3 DNA: TGCAGCGTTCGGACGGCCTCCTACGAGCAGTACTTC.

This clonotype appeared many times. J is TRBJ1-5 and V is TRBV6-2 or TRBV6-3, with a weak D call TRBD1 (5 bases). This CDR3 comprises 15 residues. Trimming took off 1 base at V and 3 bases at J, with 10 bases between the two ends. CDR1 and CDR2 from the germline V gene are MNHEY and SVGEGT. CDR3 sequence (DNA): TGTGCCAGCAGTTACTACGGACAAGTCAATCAGCCCCAGCATTTT. This codes for CASSYYGQVNQPQHF.

The table lists this clonotype with many counts. V usage is TRBV28 and J usage is TRBJ2-4, with D perhaps matching TRBD1 (5 bases). V lost 7 bases to trimming and J lost 0 bases, with 19 bases between them. The germline V gene encodes CDR1 MDHEN and CDR2 SYDVKM. This CDR3 has 17 amino acids. In nucleotides, the CDR3 is TGTGCCAGCACCAGTTGGGGTGACAGCCTAGCCAAAAACATTCAGTACTTC. Its translation is CASTSWGDSLAKNIQYF.

This clonotype was seen a few times. This rearrangement joins TRBV5-1 to TRBJ1-1; D may be TRBD1 (6 bases). CDR1 and CDR2 from the germline V gene are SGHRS and YFSETQ. The CDR3 totals 13 residues. Trimming shortened V by 4 bases and J by 4 bases, and 11 bases separated the two germline ends. In nucleotides, the CDR3 is TGCGCCAGCAGCGCAGGGGAGGCCACTGAAGCTTTCTTT. Residues: CASSAGEATEAFF.

The chain is built from TRBV6-4 and TRBJ2-5; possible D gene TRBD2, 5 bases. CDR3 length: 12 residues. Germline V gene lookup returns CDR1 MRHNA and CDR2 SNTAGT. Trimming left V 3 bases short and J 7 bases short, with 9 bases between. The CDR3 DNA is TGTGCCAGCAGTGAATCCGGAGGGACCCAGTACTTC. Protein product: CASSESGGTQYF.